Listed below are T cell receptor beta chains from one sample, sequenced in a study of cytotoxic CD8 clonotypes in ibrutinib-treated CLL. Sequencing was performed with immunoSEQ multiplex PCR; in TCRdb, only in-frame clones are kept and a portion is missing. The repertoire includes roughly 200,000 clones, roughly 65% of them detected once, and around 5.9% sits in the top ten. Specimen: PBMCs, collected after 12 months of ibrutinib treatment. The receptors were sampled from a human donor with chronic lymphocytic leukemia. The CDR3 runs from the conserved cysteine through the conserved F or W. D genes are given only for firm matches. Not every row has a clone size; where given, it reads once, few, many or a size class.

TGTGCCAGCAGCACAAGACAGGGAACTAATGAAAAACTGTTTTTT | CASSTRQGTNEKLFF | TRBJ1-4 | - | TRBV7-2 | TRBD1
TGTGCCAGCAGCTTGATGGGTTGGAGAGCGGACCTATACAATGAGCAGTTCTTC | CASSLMGWRADLYNEQFF | TRBJ2-1 | - | TRBV7-8 | -
TGTGCCAGCAGCTTATCGGCGGGGGATGAGACCCAGTACTTC | CASSLSAGDETQYF | TRBJ2-5 | - | TRBV7-6 | TRBD2
TGTGCCAGCAGTTTAGACATCAGGGGACATAATGAAAAACTGTTTTTT | CASSLDIRGHNEKLFF | TRBJ1-4 | - | TRBV27 | -
TGTGCCAGCAGCGACAGGTCAGATACGCAGTATTTT | CASSDRSDTQYF | TRBJ2-3 | few | TRBV9 | -
TGTGCCAGCATGGGGGAATCAAACACTGAAGCTTTCTTT | CASMGESNTEAFF | TRBJ1-1 | - | TRBV13 | -
TGTGCCAGCTCACAGACCACGGATGGGTCAGGGGGGACCCAGTACTTC | CASSQTTDGSGGTQYF | TRBJ2-5 | once | TRBV18 | TRBD1
TGTGCCAGCAGTTTATACAACCTGGGAGCTTTCTTT | CASSLYNLGAFF | TRBJ1-1 | - | TRBV28 | -
TGTGCCAGCAGTTACGAGGGGGCGGCTGGAAACACCATATATTTT | CASSYEGAAGNTIYF | TRBJ1-3 | - | TRBV6-5 | TRBD1
TGTGCCAGCAGCCCCTCCCCGACGGCGTCCTACGAGCAGTACTTC | CASSPSPTASYEQYF | TRBJ2-7 | - | TRBV4-2 | -
TGTGCCAGCAGCTTGAAAAGGGCGGATGAAAAACTGTTTTTT | CASSLKRADEKLFF | TRBJ1-4 | - | TRBV5-4 | -
TGTGCCAGCAGCCCGGGACAGTCCTACGAGCAGTACTTC | CASSPGQSYEQYF | TRBJ2-7 | - | TRBV7-9 | TRBD1
TGTGCCAGCAGCGCTCTCCCGAGGGCCACTCTCCACGAGCAGTACTTC | CASSALPRATLHEQYF | TRBJ2-7 | - | TRBV9 | -